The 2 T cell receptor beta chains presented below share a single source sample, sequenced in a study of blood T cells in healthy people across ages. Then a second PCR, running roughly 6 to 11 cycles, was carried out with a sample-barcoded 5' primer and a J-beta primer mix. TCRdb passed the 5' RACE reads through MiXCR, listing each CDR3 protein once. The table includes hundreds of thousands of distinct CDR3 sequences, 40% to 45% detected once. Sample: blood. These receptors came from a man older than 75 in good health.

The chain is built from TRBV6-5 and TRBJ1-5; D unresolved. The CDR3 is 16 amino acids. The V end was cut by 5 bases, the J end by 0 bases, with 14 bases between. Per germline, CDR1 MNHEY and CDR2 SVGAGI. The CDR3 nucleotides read TGTGCCAGCAGTCAATCCGGAAGGTATAGCAATCAGCCCCAGCATTTT. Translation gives CASSQSGRYSNQPQHF.

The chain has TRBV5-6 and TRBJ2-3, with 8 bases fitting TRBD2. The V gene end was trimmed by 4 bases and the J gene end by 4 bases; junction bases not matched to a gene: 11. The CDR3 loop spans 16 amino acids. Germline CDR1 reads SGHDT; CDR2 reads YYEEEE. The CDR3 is CASSRMGGRIADTQYF. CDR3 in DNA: TGTGCCAGCAGCCGAATGGGCGGGAGGATAGCAGATACGCAGTATTTT. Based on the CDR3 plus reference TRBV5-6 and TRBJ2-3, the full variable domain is DAGVTQSPTHLIKTRGQQVTLRCSPKSGHDTVSWYQQALGQGPQFIFQYYEEEERQRGNFPDRFSGHQFPNYSSELNVNALLLGDSALYLCASSRMGGRIADTQYFGPGTRLTVL.